This TCR beta chain originates from a study of T cells in Graves' hyperthyroidism and ophthalmopathy. Researchers took RNA transcripts and amplified the TCR beta CDR3 regions from them. The primer set for the first-round RT-PCR of the TCR CDR3 was HTBI. From the multiplex PCR reads, TCRdb called clonotypes with MiXCR, one entry per CDR3 protein. Among more than 300,000 distinct CDR3 sequences listed, 15% to 20% were seen once. V shed 3 bases, J shed 6 bases, and the junction held 13 bases outside the gene matches. Germline V gene lookup returns CDR1 DFQATT and CDR2 SNEGSKA (reference sequence). The CDR3 loop spans 16 amino acids. At least 3 on the Clinical Activity Score was recorded for ophthalmopathy patients, who also had NOSPECS grade at least 4 and duration under 3 months. This clonotype has a count of ten or more.

This receptor was obtained from a young man with Graves' ophthalmopathy. The sequenced material came from blood. The gene calls are TRBV20-1 and TRBJ1-5; 8 nucleotides agree with TRBD1. The CDR3 reads CSASLGTGPRGQPQHF. CDR3 bases: TGCAGTGCTAGCCTTGGGACAGGCCCGCGGGGTCAGCCCCAGCATTTT.